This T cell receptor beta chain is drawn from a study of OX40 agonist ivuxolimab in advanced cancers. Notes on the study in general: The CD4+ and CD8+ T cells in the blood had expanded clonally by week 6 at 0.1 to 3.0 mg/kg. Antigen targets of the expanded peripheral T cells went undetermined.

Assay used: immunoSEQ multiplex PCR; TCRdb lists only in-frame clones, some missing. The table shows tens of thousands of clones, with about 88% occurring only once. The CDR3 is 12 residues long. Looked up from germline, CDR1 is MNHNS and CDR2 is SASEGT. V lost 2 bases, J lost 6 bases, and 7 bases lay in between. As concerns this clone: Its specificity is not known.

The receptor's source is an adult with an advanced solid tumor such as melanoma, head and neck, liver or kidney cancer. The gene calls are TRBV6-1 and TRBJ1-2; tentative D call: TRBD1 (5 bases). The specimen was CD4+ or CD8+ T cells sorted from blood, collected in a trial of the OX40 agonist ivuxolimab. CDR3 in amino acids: CASSERGDGYTF. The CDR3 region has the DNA TGTGCCAGCAGTGAACGAGGGGATGGCTACACCTTC.